Presented here are 9 T cell receptor beta chains from one specimen sequenced in a study of T cells in Graves' hyperthyroidism and ophthalmopathy. Amplification yielded TCR beta CDR3 regions, with RNA transcripts as the source. TCR CDR3 underwent first-round RT-PCR with the HTBI primer set. A single record per CDR3 protein comes from TCRdb applying MiXCR to the multiplex PCR reads. The sample yields 300,000 to 350,000 distinct CDR3 sequences, 16% seen once. Sequencing input: blood. The receptors come from a young man with Graves' hyperthyroidism.

The table lists this clonotype with many counts. The chain recombines TRBV5-1 with TRBJ2-7; no definite D call. Looked up from germline, CDR1 is SGHRS and CDR2 is YFSETQ. The CDR3 totals 13 residues. The ends were cut back, 0 bases at V and 6 bases at J, with 10 bases in the middle. CDR3 residues: CASSLDRRGEQYF. CDR3 nucleotide sequence: TGCGCCAGCAGCTTGGATCGGCGCGGCGAGCAGTACTTC.

Points on this clonotype: A much larger clone lies one base from this, so it may be a read error. V gene TRBV28 combines with J gene TRBJ1-2; D uncertain. V was cut by 5 bases and J by 8 bases, with 12 bases left in between. The CDR3 is made up of 12 amino acids. Germline CDR1 MDHEN, CDR2 SYDVKM. The CDR3 DNA reads TGTGCCAGCAGTGTTGGAGGATCGGGCTACACCTTC. The encoded protein is CASSVGGSGYTF.

There are many counts of this clonotype. The rearrangement joins TRBV19 to TRBJ1-1; TRBD1 might be the D (6 bases). Germline V CDR1 and CDR2: LNHDA, SQIVND (reference sequence). The V gene lost 7 bases and the J gene lost 6 bases, with 15 bases spanning the gap. This CDR3 region has 13 residues. CDR3 coding DNA: TGTGCCAGTATATGGCCGGGGGCCTCTGAAGCTTTCTTT. Translated, it gives CASIWPGASEAFF.

This clonotype was seen more than once but under ten times. CDR3 loop: CASSEEPGPREQYF. CDR3 nucleotides: TGTGCCAGCAGTGAAGAACCGGGACCTAGGGAGCAGTACTTC. This chain joins TRBV6-1 and TRBJ2-7; either TRBD1 or TRBD2 may fit D (5 bases each). V was clipped by 1 base and J by 7 bases, with 14 bases between them. The CDR3 runs 14 residues. Germline V gene lookup returns CDR1 MNHNS and CDR2 SASEGT.

In its sample, this clonotype was seen a few times. The gene calls are TRBV15 and TRBJ2-3, with TRBD2 matching over 7 bases. CDR3 length: 15 amino acids. V trimming: 1 base; J trimming: 2 bases; junction bases outside the gene matches: 3. The V gene's germline CDR1 is LNHNV and CDR2 YYDKDF (reference sequence). The CDR3 DNA reads TGTGCCACCAGCAGAGGTCTAGCGGTCACAGATACGCAGTATTTT. Translated: CATSRGLAVTDTQYF.

This clonotype was recorded at least ten times. V usage is TRBV12-3 or TRBV12-4 and J usage is TRBJ2-1; TRBD2 agrees at 7 bases. The CDR3 is 13 amino acids. V shed 4 bases and J 4 bases; nucleotides not matched to a gene: 1. The CDR3 DNA follows: TGTGCCAGCAGTTACGGGGGGTACAATGAGCAGTTCTTC. It yields the protein CASSYGGYNEQFF.

The rearrangement joins TRBV6-4 to TRBJ2-1; 11 bases fit TRBD2. Per the germline V gene, CDR1 is MRHNA and CDR2 is SNTAGT. CDR3 length equals 15 residues. Trimming removed 5 bases from V and 4 bases from J; junction bases left unmatched: 4. This CDR3 is CASSMLAGGYNEQFF. The DNA for the CDR3 is TGTGCCAGCAGTATGCTAGCGGGAGGTTACAATGAGCAGTTCTTC.

This clonotype was detected ten times or more. The J gene is TRBJ2-1, the V gene TRBV6-1, with D unclear. CDR3 length: 12 amino acids. Trimming stripped 5 bases from V and 10 bases from J, with 12 bases between. Germline-derived CDR1 and CDR2 are MNHNS and SASEGT. The CDR3 spells CASSSPPGEQFF. CDR3 coding DNA: TGTGCCAGCAGTTCCCCCCCCGGAGAGCAGTTCTTC.

As to this clonotype: This could be a read error, since a much larger clone is one nucleotide away. Lacking the conserved final phenylalanine or tryptophan, this CDR3 likely reflects a read error. This sequence joins TRBV28 and TRBJ2-7, with 9 bases matching TRBD2. Trimming took 7 bases from V and 0 from J; bases not matched to a gene: 10. The CDR3 is 16 amino acids. Germline loops: CDR1 MDHEN, CDR2 SYDVKM. The CDR3 reads CASTPRGAGGSYEQYL. CDR3 in DNA: TGTGCCAGCACCCCACGGGGAGCGGGAGGCTCCTACGAGCAGTACCTC.